Listed here are 26 T cell receptor beta chains from one sample, sequenced in a study of CD8+ T cells in alopecia areata. Extracted from the samples, RNA was reverse transcribed into cDNA to serve as the sequencing template. Measured with immunoSEQ multiplex PCR; TCRdb has only the in-frame clones, and not every one. The sample consists of 95,000 to 110,000 clones, approximately 52% of them appearing once. Sequenced: CD4+ T cells sorted from blood. The receptors come from a human donor in good health.

The V call is TRBV30, the J call TRBJ1-1, with D uncertain. The CDR3 contains 13 residues. V was trimmed by 6 bases and J by 0 bases, leaving 11 bases between them. The germline gives CDR1 GTSNPN, CDR2 SVGIG (reference sequence). CDR3 nucleotides: TGTGCCTGTCACGTAGTTATGAACACTGAAGCTTTCTTT. It is translated as CACHVVMNTEAFF.

V gene TRBV30 combines with J gene TRBJ1-4, with 8 bases aligning to TRBD1. V was pared by 0 bases and J by 8 bases, with 8 bases of the junction left unmatched. The CDR3 extends over 15 amino acids. From germline, CDR1 is GTSNPN and CDR2 SVGIG (reference sequence). The CDR3 spells CAWSVHAGGGEKLFF. CDR3 bases: TGTGCCTGGAGTGTACATGCAGGGGGCGGGGAAAAACTGTTTTTT.

The chain combines TRBV18 with TRBJ2-5, with 7 bases identical to TRBD1. Germline trimming cut 4 bases from V and 2 bases from J; bases unmatched to any gene: 4. Germline V gene sequence: CDR1 KGHSH, CDR2 LQKENI. This CDR3 has 14 residues. CDR3 region: CASSRTGLQETQYF. CDR3 DNA: TGTGCCAGCTCACGGACAGGCCTACAAGAGACCCAGTACTTC.

This chain joins TRBV20-1 and TRBJ1-2, with 8 bases matching TRBD1. Germline lookup yields CDR1 DFQATT and CDR2 SNEGSKA (reference sequence). V dropped 4 bases and J dropped 8; count of bases not matched to a gene: 3. The CDR3 extends over 11 amino acids. The chain's CDR3 is CSAMGQEGYTF. DNA for the CDR3: TGCAGTGCTATGGGACAGGAAGGCTACACCTTC.

V and J are TRBV30 and TRBJ1-5; maybe TRBD1 (6 bases). The CDR3 is 14 residues long. The germline V and J ends were trimmed by 0 bases and 4 bases, with 10 bases remaining between them. Germline assignment: CDR1 GTSNPN and CDR2 SVGIG (reference sequence). CDR3 coding DNA: TGTGCCTGGAGTGTACGGGGGCAGAATCAGCCCCAGCATTTT. This gives the protein CAWSVRGQNQPQHF.

The gene calls are TRBV6-6 and TRBJ2-1; 9 nucleotides match TRBD1. The CDR3 has 13 amino acids. Germline CDR1 is MNHNY and CDR2 is SVGAGI (reference sequence). V was pared by 10 bases and J by 8 bases, with 9 bases of the junction left unmatched. The CDR3 region is CATTTGGKYEQFF. The CDR3 nucleotides are TGTGCCACCACGACAGGGGGAAAGTATGAGCAGTTCTTC.

Relative to its sample, this clone is medium-sized. The J gene is TRBJ1-1, the V gene TRBV6-5, with a weak D call TRBD1 (5 bases). This CDR3 has 13 residues. The germline V gene has CDR1 MNHEY and CDR2 SVGAGI. V was trimmed by 6 bases and J by 5 bases, leaving 13 bases between them. DNA for the CDR3: TGTGCCAGCAGGTTACGGGAGGGGACTGAAGCTTTCTTT. Residues: CASRLREGTEAFF.

The chain has TRBV6-5 and TRBJ1-2; a possible D gene is TRBD1 (5 bases). Germline V gives CDR1 MNHEY, CDR2 SVGAGI. CDR3 size: 15 residues. Trimming took 3 bases from V and 2 from J, leaving 13 bases between them. CDR3 DNA sequence: TGTGCCAGCAGTTATCGTTTTCGGGGGAACTATGGCTACACCTTC. Translation gives CASSYRFRGNYGYTF.

CDR3 bases: TGTGCCAGCAGCCAAATGGGGAGTCTAGAGACCCAGTACTTC. The encoded protein is CASSQMGSLETQYF. This rearrangement joins TRBV11-2 to TRBJ2-5, with a weak D call TRBD2 (5 bases). V was cut by 5 bases and J by 4 bases, with 14 bases left in between. CDR1 and CDR2 (germline): SGHAT, FQNNGV. The CDR3 has 14 residues. The entire variable domain, with the rest obtained from reference TRBV11-2 and TRBJ2-5, is as follows: EAGVAQSPRYKIIEKRQSVAFWCNPISGHATLYWYQQILGQGPKLLIQFQNNGVVDDSQLPKDRFSAERLKGVDSTLKIQPAKLEDSAVYLCASSQMGSLETQYFGPGTRLLVL.

CDR3 DNA: TGTGCCAGCAGCCAATCACACAGGGTGACTGAAGCTTTCTTT. Protein sequence: CASSQSHRVTEAFF. This rearrangement joins TRBV4-2 to TRBJ1-1, with a weak D call TRBD1 (6 bases). This CDR3 contains 14 residues. Per the germline V gene, CDR1 is LGHNA and CDR2 is YNFKEQ. V gave up 2 bases and J gave up 5 bases, with 12 bases separating them.

The genes are TRBV29-1 and TRBJ2-7; 10 bases fit TRBD1. The germline V gene encodes CDR1 SQVTM and CDR2 ANQGSEA. The CDR3 has 14 amino acids. The J segment lost 6 bases and the V segment lost 0 bases, leaving 5 bases of the junction unmatched. The CDR3 sequence is CSVEDRDRGLEQYF. The DNA for the CDR3 is TGCAGCGTTGAAGATCGGGACAGGGGTCTCGAGCAGTACTTC.

This clone was detected a few times. This chain links TRBV6-5 with TRBJ1-3; D perhaps matches TRBD1 (6 bases). The CDR3 sequence is 14 residues long. V shed 6 bases and J shed 4 bases, with 13 bases lying between them. Germline values: CDR1 MNHEY, CDR2 SVGAGI. The CDR3 is CASREGTRGNTIYF. CDR3 coding DNA: TGTGCCAGCAGGGAGGGGACAAGAGGAAACACCATATATTTT.

This chain uses TRBV18 with TRBJ2-7; 7 nucleotides agree with TRBD2. V was clipped by 3 bases and J by 7 bases; unmatched bases: 12. The length of the CDR3 is 15 residues. Per germline, CDR1 KGHSH and CDR2 LQKENI. CDR3 coding DNA: TGTGCCAGCTCACCCGGTCGGGAAGCCGGGAGGGAGCAGTACTTC. Protein: CASSPGREAGREQYF.

This chain uses TRBV29-1 with TRBJ2-5, with D hard to call. The germline gives CDR1 SQVTM, CDR2 ANQGSEA. Trimming took 4 bases from V and 5 from J, leaving 14 bases between them. This CDR3 comprises 13 residues. CDR3 in DNA: TGCAGCGTTGTAAGACGTCTCGTGGAGACCCAGTACTTC. Amino acid sequence: CSVVRRLVETQYF.

This clone was seen more than once but under ten times. The chain joins TRBV29-1 to TRBJ2-5, with 15 positions matching TRBD2. Trimming took 6 bases from V and 5 from J; bases not matched to a gene: 4. The CDR3 loop spans 14 amino acids. The germline V gene has CDR1 SQVTM and CDR2 ANQGSEA. This CDR3 is CSVGTSGGRETQYF. The CDR3 coding sequence is TGCAGCGTCGGGACTAGCGGGGGGCGGGAGACCCAGTACTTC.

The chain links TRBV7-6 to TRBJ2-5; 7 bases map to TRBD1. The CDR3 runs 16 residues. The V and J ends lost 2 bases and 5 bases, in that order; junction bases with no gene match: 11. Germline V CDR1 and CDR2: SGHVS, FNYEAQ. This chain's CDR3 is CASSLSGTVVVETQYF. The CDR3 region has the DNA TGTGCCAGCAGCTTATCCGGGACAGTTGTTGTGGAGACCCAGTACTTC.

This clone has only a few counts. V is TRBV30 and J is TRBJ1-2; D gene ambiguous. The CDR3 has 14 amino acids. Germline-derived CDR1 and CDR2 are GTSNPN and SVGIG (reference sequence). V was cut by 0 bases and J by 8 bases, with 16 bases left in between. The CDR3, as DNA: TGTGCCTGGAGTGTATCGGTTCGAGTGGGGGGCTACACCTTC. Its protein product is CAWSVSVRVGGYTF.

With regard to this clone: Other DNA sequences within the sample encode an identical CDR3. Here the CDR3 reads CASSYGPEQYF. The CDR3 DNA reads TGTGCCAGCAGTTACGGGCCCGAGCAGTACTTC. The chain combines TRBV6-5 with TRBJ2-7; D ambiguous. The CDR3 consists of 11 residues. Deletions cut 2 bases from V and 6 bases from J, with 5 bases between. The germline CDR1 and CDR2 sequences are MNHEY and SVGAGI.

V usage is TRBV2 and J usage is TRBJ2-1; the match to TRBD1 covers 9 bases. Unmatched junction bases numbered 2, after V lost 8 bases and J lost 3 bases. Germline V CDR1 and CDR2: SNHLY, FYNNEI. The CDR3 spans 13 residues. This chain's CDR3 is CASGGQGYNEQFF. The CDR3 bases are TGTGCCAGCGGGGGACAGGGCTACAATGAGCAGTTCTTC.

V and J are TRBV20-1 and TRBJ2-3, with D perhaps matching TRBD2 (5 bases). Per germline, CDR1 DFQATT and CDR2 SNEGSKA (reference sequence). V was cut by 6 bases and J by 7 bases, with 11 bases left in between. This CDR3 spans 11 amino acids. Here the CDR3 reads CSAPLGNTQYF. In DNA form, the CDR3 reads TGCAGTGCCCCACTCGGGAATACGCAGTATTTT.

This clone was detected a few times. The same CDR3 can be traced to other DNA sequences in this sample. The chain joins TRBV7-6 to TRBJ2-5; D unresolved. Germline CDR1 and CDR2: SGHVS and FNYEAQ. This CDR3 is 11 amino acids long. The V end was cut by 3 bases, the J end by 5 bases, with 4 bases between. In nucleotides, the CDR3 is TGTGCCAGCAGCTTGGCGGAGACCCAGTACTTC. This codes for CASSLAETQYF.

The genes are TRBV4-1 and TRBJ2-7; possible D gene TRBD1, 6 bases. The V and J ends lost 1 base and 2 bases respectively, with 18 bases between them. The germline V gene has CDR1 MGHRA and CDR2 YSYEKL. The CDR3 length is 17 residues. The CDR3 DNA is TGCGCCAGCAGCCAAGCACTGGGGGCAGGGTTTACCTACGAGCAGTACTTC. Translating it yields CASSQALGAGFTYEQYF.

The chain uses TRBV4-2 and TRBJ1-3, with D unclear. Germline V gene lookup returns CDR1 LGHNA and CDR2 YNFKEQ. The CDR3 is made up of 16 amino acids. V was clipped by 4 bases and J by 0 bases, with 13 bases between them. The CDR3 DNA reads as TGTGCCAGCAGCCTGCCGGGAGGACTCTCTGGAAACACCATATATTTT. Protein product: CASSLPGGLSGNTIYF.

The J gene is TRBJ2-5, the V gene TRBV9; TRBD2 agrees at 8 bases. The CDR3 is 15 residues long. Germline CDR1 SGDLS, CDR2 YYNGEE. Trimming cost V 3 bases and J 4 bases; bases outside gene matches: 8. The CDR3 sequence: CASSESGGRGETQYF. As DNA, the CDR3 is TGTGCCAGCAGCGAAAGCGGGGGAAGGGGAGAGACCCAGTACTTC. Full variable domain (rest looked up from reference TRBV9 and TRBJ2-5): DSGVTQTPKHLITATGQRVTLRCSPRSGDLSVYWYQQSLDQGLQFLIQYYNGEERAKGNILERFSAQQFPDLHSELNLSSLELGDSALYFCASSESGGRGETQYFGPGTRLLVL.

The chain employs TRBV15 and TRBJ1-6; D is ambiguous. The V end lost 0 bases, the J end lost 8 bases, and 14 bases lay between the germline ends. The CDR3 has 16 residues. In germline, CDR1 is LNHNV, CDR2 YYDKDF (reference sequence). CDR3 amino acids: CATSRDPPGNDSPLHF. The CDR3 nucleotides read TGTGCCACCAGCAGAGATCCCCCGGGAAATGATTCACCCCTCCACTTT. Supplemented by reference TRBV15 and TRBJ1-6, the full variable domain reads DAMVIQNPRYQVTQFGKPVTLSCSQTLNHNVMYWYQQKSSQAPKLLFHYYDKDFNNEADTPDNFQSRRPNTSFCFLDIRSPGLGDTAMYLCATSRDPPGNDSPLHFGNGTRLTVT.

The chain employs TRBV29-1 and TRBJ1-1; TRBD1 aligns across 8 bases. The germline V gene has CDR1 SQVTM and CDR2 ANQGSEA. V lost 4 bases, J lost 4 bases, and 5 bases stayed unmatched. CDR3 size: 13 residues. Here the CDR3 DNA reads TGCAGCGTTGTACAGGGGGTAGGCACTGAAGCTTTCTTT. It specifies CSVVQGVGTEAFF. Full variable domain (rest looked up from reference TRBV29-1 and TRBJ1-1): SAVISQKPSRDICQRGTSLTIQCQVDSQVTMMFWYRQQPGQSLTLIATANQGSEATYESGFVIDKFPISRPNLTFSTLTVSNMSPEDSSIYLCSVVQGVGTEAFFGQGTRLTVV.